This TCR beta chain emerged from a study of blood T cell repertoires in COVID-19. About the research overall: Material from acute and convalescent COVID-19 was sourced from the United States, Italy and Spain. The analysed material was cDNA or gDNA that came from T cells, B-cell-depleted T cells, or PBMCs.

Original handling: Using reference gene primer amplification, nucleated cell counts were estimated. Assay used: immunoSEQ multiplex PCR; TCRdb lists only in-frame clones, some missing. That table furnishes V, J and clone size, whereas the DNA furnished D and trimming. The sample lists 200,000 or so clones, around 80% occurring once. There are 17 residues in the CDR3. V dropped 4 bases and J dropped 2; count of bases not matched to a gene: 8. CDR1 is MDHEN and CDR2 is SYDVKM in the germline V gene. V gene TRBV28 combines with J gene TRBJ2-3; 11 positions match TRBD2. The sequence was collected from a human donor in a cohort sampled during active COVID-19. The specimen sequenced was peripheral blood. The CDR3 here is CASSSPLGLADTDTQYF. As DNA, the CDR3 is TGTGCCAGCAGTTCCCCATTGGGACTAGCGGACACAGATACGCAGTATTTT.